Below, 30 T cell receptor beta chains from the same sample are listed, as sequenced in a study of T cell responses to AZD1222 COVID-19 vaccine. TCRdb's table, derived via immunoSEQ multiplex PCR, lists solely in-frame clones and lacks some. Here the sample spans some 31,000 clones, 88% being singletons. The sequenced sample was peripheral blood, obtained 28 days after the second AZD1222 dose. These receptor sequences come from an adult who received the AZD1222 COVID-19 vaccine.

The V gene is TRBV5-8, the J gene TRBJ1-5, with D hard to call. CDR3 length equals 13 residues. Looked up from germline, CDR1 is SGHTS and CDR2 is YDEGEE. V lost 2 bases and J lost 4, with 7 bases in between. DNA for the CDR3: TGTGCCAGCAGCTTTGGGATGAATCAGCCCCAGCATTTT. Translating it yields CASSFGMNQPQHF.

The CDR3 sequence is CSVGASPNQPQHF. CDR3 sequence (DNA): TGCAGCGTTGGAGCAAGCCCCAATCAGCCCCAGCATTTT. This rearrangement joins TRBV29-1 to TRBJ1-5; no firm D call. Germline V gene data show CDR1 as SQVTM and CDR2 as ANQGSEA. This CDR3 spans 13 amino acids. V dropped 4 bases and J dropped 3 bases, with 10 bases sitting between them. Filled out from reference TRBV29-1 and TRBJ1-5, the complete variable domain reads SAVISQKPSRDICQRGTSLTIQCQVDSQVTMMFWYRQQPGQSLTLIATANQGSEATYESGFVIDKFPISRPNLTFSTLTVSNMSPEDSSIYLCSVGASPNQPQHFGDGTRLSIL.

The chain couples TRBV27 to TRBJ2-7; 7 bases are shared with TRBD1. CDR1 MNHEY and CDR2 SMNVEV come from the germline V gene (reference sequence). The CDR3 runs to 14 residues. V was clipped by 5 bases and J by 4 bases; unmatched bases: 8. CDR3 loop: CASSDRDRPYEQYF. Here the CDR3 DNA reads TGTGCCAGCAGTGACCGGGACAGACCTTACGAGCAGTACTTC.

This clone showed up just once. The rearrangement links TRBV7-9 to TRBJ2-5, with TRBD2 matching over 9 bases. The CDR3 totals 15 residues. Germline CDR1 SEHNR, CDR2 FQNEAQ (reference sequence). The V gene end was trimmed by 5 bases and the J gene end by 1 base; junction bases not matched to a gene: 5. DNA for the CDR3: TGTGCCAGCAGCCGCGATAGCGGGGGCCAAGAGACCCAGTACTTC. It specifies CASSRDSGGQETQYF.

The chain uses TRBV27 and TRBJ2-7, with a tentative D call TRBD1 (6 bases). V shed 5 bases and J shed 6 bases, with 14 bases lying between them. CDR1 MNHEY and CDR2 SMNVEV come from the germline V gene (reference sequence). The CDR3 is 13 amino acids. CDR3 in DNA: TGTGCCAGCAGTCCGCAGGGGATCAGCGAGCAGTACTTC. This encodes CASSPQGISEQYF.

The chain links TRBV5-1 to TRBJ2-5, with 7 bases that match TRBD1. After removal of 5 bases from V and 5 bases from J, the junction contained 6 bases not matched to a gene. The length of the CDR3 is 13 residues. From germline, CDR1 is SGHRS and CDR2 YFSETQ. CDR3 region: CASSRGLEETQYF. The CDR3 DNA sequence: TGCGCCAGCAGTAGGGGGCTTGAGGAGACCCAGTACTTC.

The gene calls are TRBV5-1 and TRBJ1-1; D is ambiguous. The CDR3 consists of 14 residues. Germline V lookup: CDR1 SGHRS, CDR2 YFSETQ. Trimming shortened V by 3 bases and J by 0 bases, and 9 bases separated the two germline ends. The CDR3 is CASSSGRLNTEAFF. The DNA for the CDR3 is TGCGCCAGCAGCTCAGGACGGCTGAACACTGAAGCTTTCTTT.

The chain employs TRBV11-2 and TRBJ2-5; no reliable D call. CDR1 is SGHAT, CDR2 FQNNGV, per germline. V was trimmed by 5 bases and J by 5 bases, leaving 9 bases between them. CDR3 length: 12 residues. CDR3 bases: TGTGCCAGCAGCCCGACCGGGGAGACCCAGTACTTC. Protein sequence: CASSPTGETQYF.

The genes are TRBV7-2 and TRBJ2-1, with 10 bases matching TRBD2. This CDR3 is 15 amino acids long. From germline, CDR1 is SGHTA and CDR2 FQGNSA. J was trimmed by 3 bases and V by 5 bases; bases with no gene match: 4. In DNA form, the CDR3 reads TGTGCCAGCAGCCGTAGCGGGGGGATCTACAATGAGCAGTTCTTC. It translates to CASSRSGGIYNEQFF.

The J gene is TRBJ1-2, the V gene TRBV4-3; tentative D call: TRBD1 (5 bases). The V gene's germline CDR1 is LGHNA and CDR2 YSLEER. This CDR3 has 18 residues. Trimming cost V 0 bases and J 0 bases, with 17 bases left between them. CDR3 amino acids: CASSQDSGRSFPNYGYTF. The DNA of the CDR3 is TGCGCCAGCAGCCAAGATTCGGGGCGGAGCTTTCCTAACTATGGCTACACCTTC.

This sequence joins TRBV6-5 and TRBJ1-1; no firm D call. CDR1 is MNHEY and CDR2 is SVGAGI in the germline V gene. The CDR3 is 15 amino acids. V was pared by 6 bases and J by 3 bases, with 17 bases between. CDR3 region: CASRYAGILDTEAFF. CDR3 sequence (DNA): TGTGCCAGCAGGTACGCCGGGATCCTAGACACTGAAGCTTTCTTT.

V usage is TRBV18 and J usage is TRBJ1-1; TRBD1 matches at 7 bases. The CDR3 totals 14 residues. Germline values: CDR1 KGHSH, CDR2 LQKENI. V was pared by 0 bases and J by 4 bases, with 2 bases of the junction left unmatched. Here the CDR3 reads CASSPPSGGTEAFF. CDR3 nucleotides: TGTGCCAGCTCACCACCGTCAGGGGGCACTGAAGCTTTCTTT.

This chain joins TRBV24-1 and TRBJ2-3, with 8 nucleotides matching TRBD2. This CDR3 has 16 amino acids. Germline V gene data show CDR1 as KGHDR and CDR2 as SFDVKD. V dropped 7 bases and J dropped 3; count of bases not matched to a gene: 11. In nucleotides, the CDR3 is TGTGCCACCAGCGACAAGGAGCGGGGGCTAACAGATACGCAGTATTTT. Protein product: CATSDKERGLTDTQYF.

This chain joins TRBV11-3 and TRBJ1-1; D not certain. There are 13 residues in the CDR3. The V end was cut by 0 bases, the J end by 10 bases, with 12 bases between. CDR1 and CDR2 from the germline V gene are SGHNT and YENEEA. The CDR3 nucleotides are TGTGCCAGCAGCTTAGAACAGTATGGCGTAGCTTTCTTT. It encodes CASSLEQYGVAFF.

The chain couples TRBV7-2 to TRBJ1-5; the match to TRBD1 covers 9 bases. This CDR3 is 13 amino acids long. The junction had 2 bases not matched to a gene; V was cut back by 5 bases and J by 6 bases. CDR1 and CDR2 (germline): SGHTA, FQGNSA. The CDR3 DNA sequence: TGTGCCAGCAGCAGACAGGGGGGTCAGCCCCAGCATTTT. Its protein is CASSRQGGQPQHF.

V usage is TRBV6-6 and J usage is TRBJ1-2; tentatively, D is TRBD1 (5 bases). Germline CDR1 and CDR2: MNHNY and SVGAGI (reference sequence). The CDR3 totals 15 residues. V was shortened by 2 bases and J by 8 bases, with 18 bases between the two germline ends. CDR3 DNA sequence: TGTGCCAGCAGTTACATCGGGGCCTCTGGAGACGGCTACACCTTC. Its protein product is CASSYIGASGDGYTF.

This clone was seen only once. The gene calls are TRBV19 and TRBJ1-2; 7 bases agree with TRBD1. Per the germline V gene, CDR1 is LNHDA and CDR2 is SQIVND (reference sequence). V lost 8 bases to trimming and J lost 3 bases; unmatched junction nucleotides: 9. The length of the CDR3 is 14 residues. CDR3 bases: TGTGCCAGTCGCCCCCAGGGGGGTGACTATGGCTACACCTTC. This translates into CASRPQGGDYGYTF. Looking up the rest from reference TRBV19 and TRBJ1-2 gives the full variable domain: DGGITQSPKYLFRKEGQNVTLSCEQNLNHDAMYWYRQDPGQGLRLIYYSQIVNDFQKGDIAEGYSVSREKKESFPLTVTSAQKNPTAFYLCASRPQGGDYGYTFGSGTRLTVV.

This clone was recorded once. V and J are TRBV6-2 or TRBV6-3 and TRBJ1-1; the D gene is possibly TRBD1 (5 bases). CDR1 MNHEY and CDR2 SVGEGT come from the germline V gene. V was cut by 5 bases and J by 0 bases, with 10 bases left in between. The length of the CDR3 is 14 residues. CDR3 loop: CASSPATVNTEAFF. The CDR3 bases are TGTGCCAGCAGTCCGGCGACAGTGAACACTGAAGCTTTCTTT.

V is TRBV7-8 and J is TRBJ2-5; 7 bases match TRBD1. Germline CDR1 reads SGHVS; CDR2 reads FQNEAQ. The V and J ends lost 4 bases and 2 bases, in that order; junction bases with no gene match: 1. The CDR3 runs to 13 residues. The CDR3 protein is CASSSGQQETQYF. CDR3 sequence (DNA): TGTGCCAGCAGCTCGGGACAGCAAGAGACCCAGTACTTC.

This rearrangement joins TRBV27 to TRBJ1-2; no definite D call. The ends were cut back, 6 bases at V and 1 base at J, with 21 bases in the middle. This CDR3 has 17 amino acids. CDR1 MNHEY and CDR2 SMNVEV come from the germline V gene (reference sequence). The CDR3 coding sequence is TGTGCCAGCAGCCCCTTGGGGAACGGACGGAATAACTATGGCTACACCTTC. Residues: CASSPLGNGRNNYGYTF.

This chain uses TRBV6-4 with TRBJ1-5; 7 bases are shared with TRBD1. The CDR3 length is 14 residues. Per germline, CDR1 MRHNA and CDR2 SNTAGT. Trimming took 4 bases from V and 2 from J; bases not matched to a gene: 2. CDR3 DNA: TGTGCCAGCAGTGCAACAGGGGGCAATCAGCCCCAGCATTTT. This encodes CASSATGGNQPQHF.

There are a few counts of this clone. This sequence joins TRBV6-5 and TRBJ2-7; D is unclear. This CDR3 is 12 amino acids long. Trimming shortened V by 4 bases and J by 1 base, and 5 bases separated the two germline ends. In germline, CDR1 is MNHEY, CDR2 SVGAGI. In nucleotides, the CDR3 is TGTGCCAGCAGTTCTGGGTCCTACGAGCAGTACTTC. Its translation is CASSSGSYEQYF.

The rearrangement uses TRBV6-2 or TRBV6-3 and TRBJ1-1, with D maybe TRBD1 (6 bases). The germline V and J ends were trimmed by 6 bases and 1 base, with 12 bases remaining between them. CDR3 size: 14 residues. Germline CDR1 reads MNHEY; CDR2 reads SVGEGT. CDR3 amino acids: CASSEQGKNTEAFF. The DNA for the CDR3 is TGTGCCAGCAGCGAACAGGGCAAGAACACTGAAGCTTTCTTT.

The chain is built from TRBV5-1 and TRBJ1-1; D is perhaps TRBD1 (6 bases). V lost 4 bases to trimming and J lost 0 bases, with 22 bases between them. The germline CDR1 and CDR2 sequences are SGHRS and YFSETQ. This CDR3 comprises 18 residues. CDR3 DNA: TGCGCCAGCAGCGGGATACCGGGACACCAAGCCATGAACACTGAAGCTTTCTTT. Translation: CASSGIPGHQAMNTEAFF.

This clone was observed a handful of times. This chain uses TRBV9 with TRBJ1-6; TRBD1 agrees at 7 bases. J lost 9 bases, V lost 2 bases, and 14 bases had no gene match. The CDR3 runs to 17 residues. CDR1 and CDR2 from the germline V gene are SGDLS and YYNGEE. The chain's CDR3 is CASSVRSVPGQFSPLHF. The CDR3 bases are TGTGCCAGCAGCGTTCGATCCGTCCCGGGACAGTTTTCACCCCTCCACTTT.

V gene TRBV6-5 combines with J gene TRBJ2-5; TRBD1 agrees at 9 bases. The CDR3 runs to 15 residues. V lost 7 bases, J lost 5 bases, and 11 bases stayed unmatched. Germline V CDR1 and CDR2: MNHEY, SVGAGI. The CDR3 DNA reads TGTGCCAGCAATCCGGGACAGGGACTTTCGGAGACCCAGTACTTC. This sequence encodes CASNPGQGLSETQYF.

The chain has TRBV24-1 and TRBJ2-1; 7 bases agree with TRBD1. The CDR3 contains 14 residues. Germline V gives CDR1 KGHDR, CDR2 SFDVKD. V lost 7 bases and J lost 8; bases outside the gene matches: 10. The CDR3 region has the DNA TGTGCCACCAGCGATAGGGGGCGTGGGGATGAGCAGTTCTTC. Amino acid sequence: CATSDRGRGDEQFF.

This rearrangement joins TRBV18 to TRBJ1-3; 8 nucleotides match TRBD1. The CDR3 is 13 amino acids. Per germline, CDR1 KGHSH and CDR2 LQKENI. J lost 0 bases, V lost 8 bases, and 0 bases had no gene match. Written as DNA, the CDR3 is TGTGCCAGCGGGACAGGCTCTGGAAACACCATATATTTT. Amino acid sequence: CASGTGSGNTIYF.

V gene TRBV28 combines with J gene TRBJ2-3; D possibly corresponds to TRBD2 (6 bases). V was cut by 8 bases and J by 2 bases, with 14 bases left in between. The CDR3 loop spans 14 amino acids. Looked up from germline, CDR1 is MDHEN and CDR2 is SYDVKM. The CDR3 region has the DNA TGTGCCAGCCGACGCGGAGGGAACACAGATACGCAGTATTTT. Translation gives CASRRGGNTDTQYF.

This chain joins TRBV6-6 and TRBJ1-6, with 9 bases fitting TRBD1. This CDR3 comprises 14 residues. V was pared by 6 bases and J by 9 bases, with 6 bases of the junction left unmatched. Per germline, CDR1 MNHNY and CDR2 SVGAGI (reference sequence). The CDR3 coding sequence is TGTGCCAGCAGGGAGGGACAGGGAGTTTCACCCCTCCACTTT. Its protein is CASREGQGVSPLHF.